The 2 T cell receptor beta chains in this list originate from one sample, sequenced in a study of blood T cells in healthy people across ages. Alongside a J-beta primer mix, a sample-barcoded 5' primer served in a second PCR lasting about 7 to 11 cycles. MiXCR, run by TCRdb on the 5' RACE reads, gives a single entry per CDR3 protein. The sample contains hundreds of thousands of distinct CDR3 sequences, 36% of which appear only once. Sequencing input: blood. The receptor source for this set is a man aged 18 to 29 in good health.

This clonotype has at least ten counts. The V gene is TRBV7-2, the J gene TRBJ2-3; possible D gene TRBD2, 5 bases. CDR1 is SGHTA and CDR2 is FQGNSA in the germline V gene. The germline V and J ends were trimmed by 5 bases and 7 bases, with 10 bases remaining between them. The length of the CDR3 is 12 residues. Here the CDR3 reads CASSARLNTQYF. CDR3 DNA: TGTGCCAGCAGCGCCCGACTAAATACGCAGTATTTT.

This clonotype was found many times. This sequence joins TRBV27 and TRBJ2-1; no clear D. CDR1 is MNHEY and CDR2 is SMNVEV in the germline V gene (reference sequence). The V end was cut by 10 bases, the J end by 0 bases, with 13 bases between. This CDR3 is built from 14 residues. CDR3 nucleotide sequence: TGTGCCACCTTGCCCAGATCCTCCTACAATGAGCAGTTCTTC. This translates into CATLPRSSYNEQFF.